This passage covers 13 T cell receptor beta chains from one sample sequenced in a study of regulatory dendritic cells for organ transplantation. No antigen has been identified for these receptors. CFSE-labeled sorted T cells met regulatory or mature dendritic cells for 5 days. Only in-frame clones appear in the TCRdb table, and some are missing; sequencing was by immunoSEQ multiplex PCR. The sample consists of more than 15,000 clones, 70% to 85% of them appearing once. Specimen: memory CD4+ T cells from blood cultured with regulatory dendritic cells. Subset specified: CD45RO+ memory T cells. The receptors stem from a human donor in good health.

This chain uses TRBV5-4 with TRBJ2-2, with a possible D match to TRBD1 (5 bases). V gave up 0 bases and J gave up 1 base, with 7 bases separating them. Germline CDR1 SGHNT, CDR2 YYREEE (reference sequence). This CDR3 spans 15 amino acids. DNA for the CDR3: TGTGCCAGCAGCTTGGTTCAGGGGAACACCGGGGAGCTGTTTTTT. Translation: CASSLVQGNTGELFF.

This clone was counted a few times. The CDR3 spells CASRGTGTGYTGELFF. The CDR3 nucleotides read TGTGCCAGCAGAGGTACCGGGACGGGGTACACCGGGGAGCTGTTTTTT. The chain joins TRBV7-9 to TRBJ2-2; D possibly matches TRBD1 or TRBD2 (5 bases each). CDR3 length: 16 residues. The germline gives CDR1 SEHNR, CDR2 FQNEAQ (reference sequence). V lost 6 bases and J lost 3, with 17 bases in between.

The CDR3 here is CASGGVGWGTEAFF. The CDR3 nucleotides are TGTGCCAGCGGGGGTGTGGGCTGGGGCACTGAAGCTTTCTTT. The chain employs TRBV7-6 and TRBJ1-1, with D perhaps TRBD1 (5 bases). The ends were cut back, 8 bases at V and 4 bases at J, with 17 bases in the middle. The CDR3 has 14 amino acids. In germline, CDR1 is SGHVS, CDR2 FNYEAQ. Full variable domain (rest looked up from reference TRBV7-6 and TRBJ1-1): GAGVSQSPRYKVTKRGQDVALRCDPISGHVSLYWYRQALGQGPEFLTYFNYEAQQDKSGLPNDRFSAERPEGSISTLTIQRTEQRDSAMYRCASGGVGWGTEAFFGQGTRLTVV.

The gene calls are TRBV28 and TRBJ1-2; 7 nucleotides agree with TRBD1. Germline V gene data show CDR1 as MDHEN and CDR2 as SYDVKM. V lost 5 bases to trimming and J lost 11 bases; unmatched junction nucleotides: 11. The CDR3 covers 13 residues. The DNA of the CDR3 is TGTGCCAGCAGTCGCCAGGGGGACAATTGGTACACCTTC. This encodes CASSRQGDNWYTF.

This rearrangement joins TRBV21-1 to TRBJ2-1; the D call TRBD2 from the table was never checked on the DNA. TRBV21-1 is given as a pseudogene. This CDR3 is built from 17 residues. The DNA of the CDR3 is TGTGCCAGCAGCAAAGTTTTCCGGACTAGCGGGAGAGGTGAGCAGTTCTTC. It specifies CASSKVFRTSGRGEQFF.

V gene TRBV19 combines with J gene TRBJ2-5; 8 bases map to TRBD1. Germline V gene data show CDR1 as LNHDA and CDR2 as SQIVND (reference sequence). The CDR3 is 13 residues long. Trimming at V came to 7 bases and at J to 5 bases, leaving 6 bases not matched to a gene. The CDR3 sequence is CASNAGGWETQYF. The DNA of the CDR3 is TGTGCCAGTAACGCAGGGGGCTGGGAGACCCAGTACTTC.

The chain uses TRBV6-5 and TRBJ1-5, with D possibly matching TRBD1 (5 bases). V lost 5 bases and J lost 6, with 11 bases in between. The CDR3 totals 13 residues. CDR1 and CDR2 from the germline V gene are MNHEY and SVGAGI. The CDR3 coding sequence is TGTGCCAGCAGTACTCAGCAGGGTCAGCCCCAGCATTTT. Translation: CASSTQQGQPQHF.

This rearrangement joins TRBV29-1 to TRBJ2-2; TRBD2 is a possible D gene (5 bases). The CDR3 loop spans 15 amino acids. V shed 6 bases and J shed 3 bases, with 17 bases lying between them. Germline CDR1 SQVTM, CDR2 ANQGSEA. The CDR3 DNA sequence: TGCAGCGTACGAGGCCCTTGGGGAGACACCGGGGAGCTGTTTTTT. This encodes CSVRGPWGDTGELFF.

The chain links TRBV18 to TRBJ2-3; 9 positions agree with TRBD1. V dropped 3 bases and J dropped 0; count of bases not matched to a gene: 1. This CDR3 comprises 15 residues. CDR1 is KGHSH and CDR2 is LQKENI in the germline V gene. The CDR3 here is CASSPGQGSTDTQYF. CDR3 sequence (DNA): TGTGCCAGCTCACCGGGACAGGGTAGCACAGATACGCAGTATTTT.

The gene calls are TRBV28 and TRBJ2-7, with 9 positions matching TRBD1. The CDR3 totals 15 residues. Trimming took 6 bases from V and 6 from J; bases not matched to a gene: 12. Per the germline V gene, CDR1 is MDHEN and CDR2 is SYDVKM. CDR3 sequence reads: CASRYRGLGWSEQYF. The CDR3 nucleotides are TGTGCCAGCAGATACAGGGGGCTTGGGTGGAGCGAGCAGTACTTC.

The chain uses TRBV9 and TRBJ1-4, with D perhaps matching TRBD1 (5 bases). The CDR3 is 15 amino acids. Germline-derived CDR1 and CDR2 are SGDLS and YYNGEE. Trimming cost V 0 bases and J 5 bases, with 11 bases left between them. The CDR3 reads CASSVVTGSNEKLFF. In DNA, the CDR3 is TGTGCCAGCAGCGTAGTTACAGGTTCGAATGAAAAACTGTTTTTT. Drawing the rest from reference TRBV9 and TRBJ1-4, the complete variable domain is DSGVTQTPKHLITATGQRVTLRCSPRSGDLSVYWYQQSLDQGLQFLIQYYNGEERAKGNILERFSAQQFPDLHSELNLSSLELGDSALYFCASSVVTGSNEKLFFGSGTQLSVL.

This chain uses TRBV4-2 with TRBJ2-2; TRBD2 matches 9 bases. V gave up 0 bases and J gave up 9 bases; unmatched junction bases: 8. CDR1 and CDR2 (germline): LGHNA, YNFKEQ. The CDR3 contains 16 residues. Written as DNA, the CDR3 is TGTGCCAGCAGCCAAGAATTGACTAGCGGAGTTCGGGAGCTGTTTTTT. It specifies CASSQELTSGVRELFF.

The rearrangement uses TRBV6-1 and TRBJ2-7; 7 bases match TRBD1. The CDR3 runs to 14 residues. V lost 5 bases, J lost 0 bases, and 4 bases stayed unmatched. Looked up from germline, CDR1 is MNHNS and CDR2 is SASEGT. In DNA, the CDR3 is TGTGCCAGCAGTTCCTACAGGGGCTCCTACGAGCAGTACTTC. Amino acids: CASSSYRGSYEQYF.